The 31 T cell receptor beta chains below were found in one sample sequenced in a study of T cell responses to AZD1222 COVID-19 vaccine. Produced via immunoSEQ multiplex PCR; TCRdb's table is partial and in-frame only. Among nearly 100,000 clones listed, nearly 90% were seen once. This specimen was peripheral blood, taken on day 0 of AZD1222 vaccination. The source of these receptors is an adult in good health.

The chain combines TRBV20-1 with TRBJ2-5; D ambiguous. CDR1 and CDR2 from the germline V gene are DFQATT and SNEGSKA (reference sequence). Trimming removed 2 bases at V and 5 bases at J, with 3 bases between. There are 10 residues in the CDR3. This CDR3 reads CSARRETQYF. In DNA form, the CDR3 reads TGCAGTGCTAGAAGGGAGACCCAGTACTTC.

This chain uses TRBV5-1 with TRBJ1-2; tentatively, D is TRBD1 (5 bases). From germline, CDR1 is SGHRS and CDR2 YFSETQ. The CDR3 is 14 residues long. V was shortened by 0 bases and J by 5 bases, with 11 bases between the two germline ends. The CDR3 DNA follows: TGCGCCAGCAGCTTGGATACAGGCCCTTATGGCTACACCTTC. Translated: CASSLDTGPYGYTF.

The chain employs TRBV19 and TRBJ2-2, with TRBD1 identical over 10 bases. The CDR3 contains 17 residues. The trim removed 4 bases at V and 3 bases at J, leaving 8 bases unmatched. The germline gives CDR1 LNHDA, CDR2 SQIVND (reference sequence). CDR3 in amino acids: CASSTGTGAPYTGELFF. The CDR3 DNA is TGTGCCAGTAGTACCGGGACAGGGGCGCCCTACACCGGGGAGCTGTTTTTT.

The chain links TRBV25-1 to TRBJ1-5; unclear D gene. V was shortened by 1 base and J by 3 bases, with 13 bases between the two germline ends. CDR3 size: 16 residues. In germline, CDR1 is MGHDK, CDR2 SYGVNS. DNA of the CDR3: TGTGCCAGCAGTGAATCCCGGGCGGGCTCCAATCAGCCCCAGCATTTT. Its protein product is CASSESRAGSNQPQHF.

V gene TRBV11-2 combines with J gene TRBJ2-1; D not resolved. The germline CDR1 and CDR2 sequences are SGHAT and FQNNGV. This CDR3 spans 16 amino acids. V was pared by 5 bases and J by 3 bases, with 17 bases between. This CDR3 reads CASSRYLGAGYNEQFF. In nucleotides, the CDR3 is TGTGCCAGCAGCCGTTACCTAGGAGCTGGCTACAATGAGCAGTTCTTC.

The rearrangement uses TRBV19 and TRBJ2-3; 9 bases align to TRBD2. This CDR3 contains 17 residues. Germline lookup yields CDR1 LNHDA and CDR2 SQIVND (reference sequence). V dropped 5 bases and J dropped 5; count of bases not matched to a gene: 14. The CDR3 sequence: CASSPGLARMSRDTQYF. The CDR3 region has the DNA TGTGCCAGTAGTCCGGGACTAGCCCGGATGTCTAGAGATACGCAGTATTTT.

The gene calls are TRBV29-1 and TRBJ2-1; no firm D call. The V gene lost 3 bases and the J gene lost 4 bases, with 19 bases spanning the gap. The CDR3 consists of 16 residues. Per the germline V gene, CDR1 is SQVTM and CDR2 is ANQGSEA. The chain's CDR3 is CSVDARVLPPYNEQFF. The CDR3 DNA sequence: TGCAGCGTTGACGCCCGGGTCCTCCCCCCATACAATGAGCAGTTCTTC.

This chain uses TRBV5-1 with TRBJ1-1; 7 positions match TRBD1. Germline-derived CDR1 and CDR2 are SGHRS and YFSETQ. This CDR3 comprises 12 residues. With 3 bases clipped from V and 6 bases from J, the junction kept 2 bases outside the gene matches. The DNA of the CDR3 is TGCGCCAGCAGCTATGGACAGGCTGAAGCTTTCTTT. Translated, it gives CASSYGQAEAFF.

CDR3 region: CASSQLAGDYEQYF. The CDR3 DNA reads as TGCGCCAGCAGCCAACTAGCGGGGGACTACGAGCAGTACTTC. V is TRBV4-1 and J is TRBJ2-7, with 10 positions matching TRBD2. With V trimmed by 2 bases and J by 3 bases, 1 base remained unmatched. CDR3 length equals 14 residues. Germline loops: CDR1 MGHRA, CDR2 YSYEKL.

The chain uses TRBV2 and TRBJ1-3, with TRBD1 as a possible D gene (5 bases). Trimming left V 3 bases short and J 4 bases short, with 16 bases between. The germline V gene encodes CDR1 SNHLY and CDR2 FYNNEI. The CDR3 is made up of 16 amino acids. CDR3 amino acids: CASSETAYAVGNTIYF. The CDR3, as DNA: TGTGCCAGCAGTGAGACAGCCTATGCGGTAGGAAACACCATATATTTT.

V and J are TRBV30 and TRBJ1-4; D gene uncertain. Trimming shortened V by 3 bases and J by 0 bases, and 8 bases separated the two germline ends. Germline CDR1 is GTSNPN and CDR2 is SVGIG (reference sequence). The CDR3 is made up of 14 amino acids. The CDR3: CAWRFGATNEKLFF. The CDR3 nucleotides are TGTGCCTGGAGGTTCGGTGCAACTAATGAAAAACTGTTTTTT.

The V gene is TRBV18, the J gene TRBJ1-5; 8 nucleotides match TRBD1. Germline V gives CDR1 KGHSH, CDR2 LQKENI. This CDR3 comprises 15 residues. The J segment lost 7 bases and the V segment lost 6 bases, leaving 11 bases of the junction unmatched. This chain's CDR3 is CASSPTGQGSQPQHF. The CDR3 DNA sequence: TGTGCCAGCTCCCCCACTGGACAGGGAAGCCAGCCCCAGCATTTT. Full variable domain (outside the CDR3, taken from reference TRBV18 and TRBJ1-5): NAGVMQNPRHLVRRRGQEARLRCSPMKGHSHVYWYRQLPEEGLKFMVYLQKENIIDESGMPKERFSAEFPKEGPSILRIQQVVRGDSAAYFCASSPTGQGSQPQHFGDGTRLSIL.

The V call is TRBV29-1, the J call TRBJ1-2, with 8 bases aligning to TRBD1. The CDR3 has 13 amino acids. Germline V gene lookup returns CDR1 SQVTM and CDR2 ANQGSEA. After removal of 8 bases from V and 4 bases from J, the junction contained 9 bases not matched to a gene. The chain's CDR3 is CSTGQGQGYGYTF. CDR3 coding DNA: TGCAGCACCGGACAGGGCCAGGGCTATGGCTACACCTTC.

The chain carries TRBV7-2 and TRBJ2-3; D perhaps matches TRBD1 (6 bases). Trimming pared 5 bases from V and 4 bases from J, leaving 10 bases between. Germline-derived CDR1 and CDR2 are SGHTA and FQGNSA. CDR3 length equals 13 residues. The CDR3, as DNA: TGTGCCAGCAGCCCACAGGGCCCAGATACGCAGTATTTT. Encoded protein: CASSPQGPDTQYF.

This rearrangement joins TRBV28 to TRBJ2-1; perhaps D is TRBD1 or TRBD2 (6 bases each). Trimming shortened V by 8 bases and J by 5 bases, and 10 bases separated the two germline ends. Germline V gene sequence: CDR1 MDHEN, CDR2 SYDVKM. CDR3 length: 12 amino acids. The chain's CDR3 is CASGGHDNEQFF. The CDR3 DNA follows: TGTGCCAGCGGGGGGCACGACAATGAGCAGTTCTTC.

The rearrangement joins TRBV28 to TRBJ1-3; TRBD1 is a possible D gene (5 bases). The CDR3 runs 15 residues. Germline V gene lookup returns CDR1 MDHEN and CDR2 SYDVKM. Trimming took 6 bases from V and 4 from J, leaving 16 bases between them. CDR3 nucleotide sequence: TGTGCCAGCAGCCCCGACAGATCTTCGGGAAACACCATATATTTT. This codes for CASSPDRSSGNTIYF.

The chain employs TRBV7-6 and TRBJ2-2; D call uncertain. V was cut by 8 bases and J by 0 bases, with 10 bases left in between. Germline V gene data show CDR1 as SGHVS and CDR2 as FNYEAQ. The CDR3 is 14 residues long. CDR3 sequence reads: CASRGRTNTGELFF. In DNA, the CDR3 is TGTGCCAGCCGCGGACGTACGAACACCGGGGAGCTGTTTTTT.

This clone was recorded only once. The V gene is TRBV13, the J gene TRBJ1-6; the D is unclear. The V gene's germline CDR1 is PRHDT and CDR2 FYEKMQ (reference sequence). Trimming pared 2 bases from V and 7 bases from J, leaving 9 bases between. The CDR3 is 14 amino acids. The CDR3 protein is CASSLLLENSPLHF. The CDR3 nucleotides are TGTGCCAGCAGCTTACTTCTTGAGAATTCACCCCTCCACTTT.

The rearrangement joins TRBV19 to TRBJ2-7; TRBD2 might be the D (5 bases). Trimming left V 1 base short and J 4 bases short, with 17 bases between. The CDR3 has 16 residues. CDR1 and CDR2 (germline): LNHDA, SQIVND (reference sequence). As DNA, the CDR3 is TGTGCCAGTAGTATAGGGGAGAGGGCCGCTGGATACGAGCAGTACTTC. This sequence encodes CASSIGERAAGYEQYF.

J is TRBJ1-2 and V is TRBV18, with unresolved D. Trimming shortened V by 3 bases and J by 5 bases, and 10 bases separated the two germline ends. Germline CDR1 reads KGHSH; CDR2 reads LQKENI. The CDR3 has 13 residues. The CDR3 DNA reads TGTGCCAGCTCACCTGGCGCCAGTTATGGCTACACCTTC. Translated: CASSPGASYGYTF.

The rearrangement links TRBV4-3 to TRBJ1-2; D is ambiguous. CDR1 and CDR2 from the germline V gene are LGHNA and YSLEER. The CDR3 contains 16 residues. With 0 bases removed from V and 4 bases from J, the gap between germline ends came to 15 bases. The CDR3 region is CASSQEYLGGSYGYTF. CDR3 coding DNA: TGCGCCAGCAGCCAAGAATATTTGGGCGGAAGCTATGGCTACACCTTC.

The chain combines TRBV6-6 with TRBJ1-5; D uncertain. The CDR3 length is 13 residues. V dropped 6 bases and J dropped 0 bases, with 6 bases sitting between them. Per the germline V gene, CDR1 is MNHNY and CDR2 is SVGAGI (reference sequence). The CDR3: CASRTNSNQPQHF. DNA of the CDR3: TGTGCCAGCAGGACAAATAGCAATCAGCCCCAGCATTTT.

This clone was seen a handful of times. This chain links TRBV3-1 (or the pseudogene TRBV3-2) with TRBJ1-5, with TRBD1 identical over 8 bases. Trimming took 5 bases from V and 5 from J; bases not matched to a gene: 5. CDR1 is LGHDT, CDR2 YNNKEL, per germline (reference sequence). The CDR3 totals 14 residues. The CDR3 sequence is CASSIGQGHQPQHF. The CDR3 DNA is TGTGCCAGCAGCATCGGACAGGGACATCAGCCCCAGCATTTT.

The V gene is TRBV27, the J gene TRBJ2-3; possible D gene TRBD2, 7 bases. The V end was cut by 6 bases, the J end by 2 bases, with 15 bases between. Germline values: CDR1 MNHEY, CDR2 SMNVEV (reference sequence). There are 15 residues in the CDR3. CDR3 sequence (DNA): TGTGCCAGCAGCCTGGGGGGGGCGCTCACAGATACGCAGTATTTT. Its translation is CASSLGGALTDTQYF.

The CDR3 region has the DNA TGTGCCAGCAGCTTAGAGGCTAGCTCCTACAATGAGCAGTTCTTC. Its translation is CASSLEASSYNEQFF. V gene TRBV7-9 combines with J gene TRBJ2-1; D ambiguous. Germline V gene sequence: CDR1 SEHNR, CDR2 FQNEAQ (reference sequence). This CDR3 spans 15 amino acids. V dropped 1 base and J dropped 0 bases, with 7 bases sitting between them.

The chain combines TRBV4-2 with TRBJ1-3, with TRBD1 matching 7 bases. CDR3 length equals 15 residues. CDR1 and CDR2 from the germline V gene are LGHNA and YNFKEQ. The junction had 3 bases not matched to a gene; V was cut back by 0 bases and J by 4 bases. DNA of the CDR3: TGTGCCAGCAGCCAAGACATGGGACAGGGAAACACCATATATTTT. It translates to CASSQDMGQGNTIYF.

This clone occurred once. The V and J genes are TRBV7-8 and TRBJ2-7; D not resolved. The V end lost 2 bases, the J end lost 7 bases, and 12 bases lay between the germline ends. This CDR3 spans 13 amino acids. Germline V gives CDR1 SGHVS, CDR2 FQNEAQ. This CDR3 reads CASSLLALAEQYF. The CDR3 coding sequence is TGTGCCAGCAGCTTATTGGCATTGGCTGAGCAGTACTTC.

This clone was observed a single time. V usage is TRBV7-2 and J usage is TRBJ1-2; 12 bases fit TRBD1. This CDR3 is built from 16 residues. V lost 4 bases, J lost 4 bases, and 7 bases stayed unmatched. Germline lookup yields CDR1 SGHTA and CDR2 FQGNSA. CDR3 in amino acids: CASSSPGQGASYGYTF. The CDR3 DNA sequence: TGTGCCAGCAGCTCGCCGGGACAGGGGGCAAGCTATGGCTACACCTTC.

The chain carries TRBV11-2 and TRBJ1-1; weak D call: TRBD1 (6 bases). The CDR3 runs to 14 residues. CDR1 SGHAT and CDR2 FQNNGV come from the germline V gene. V dropped 4 bases and J dropped 3 bases, with 12 bases sitting between them. CDR3 residues: CASSSPGADTEAFF. CDR3 nucleotides: TGTGCCAGCAGCTCCCCAGGGGCGGACACTGAAGCTTTCTTT.

This chain connects TRBV18 to TRBJ1-2; 10 bases match TRBD1. With 5 bases clipped from V and 4 bases from J, the junction kept 7 bases outside the gene matches. Germline V gene sequence: CDR1 KGHSH, CDR2 LQKENI. The length of the CDR3 is 15 residues. The CDR3 DNA reads TGTGCCAGCTCAGCGGGACAGGGGACAGGCTATGGCTACACCTTC. As protein: CASSAGQGTGYGYTF.

CDR3 DNA: TGTGCCAGCACCCGGACAGGTTCAGGGGCCAACGTCCTGACTTTC. Translated: CASTRTGSGANVLTF. The chain couples TRBV3-1 (or the pseudogene TRBV3-2) to TRBJ2-6, with 7 bases identical to TRBD1. The CDR3 extends over 15 amino acids. In germline, CDR1 is LGHDT, CDR2 YNNKEL (reference sequence). V was pared by 7 bases and J by 4 bases, with 7 bases of the junction left unmatched.